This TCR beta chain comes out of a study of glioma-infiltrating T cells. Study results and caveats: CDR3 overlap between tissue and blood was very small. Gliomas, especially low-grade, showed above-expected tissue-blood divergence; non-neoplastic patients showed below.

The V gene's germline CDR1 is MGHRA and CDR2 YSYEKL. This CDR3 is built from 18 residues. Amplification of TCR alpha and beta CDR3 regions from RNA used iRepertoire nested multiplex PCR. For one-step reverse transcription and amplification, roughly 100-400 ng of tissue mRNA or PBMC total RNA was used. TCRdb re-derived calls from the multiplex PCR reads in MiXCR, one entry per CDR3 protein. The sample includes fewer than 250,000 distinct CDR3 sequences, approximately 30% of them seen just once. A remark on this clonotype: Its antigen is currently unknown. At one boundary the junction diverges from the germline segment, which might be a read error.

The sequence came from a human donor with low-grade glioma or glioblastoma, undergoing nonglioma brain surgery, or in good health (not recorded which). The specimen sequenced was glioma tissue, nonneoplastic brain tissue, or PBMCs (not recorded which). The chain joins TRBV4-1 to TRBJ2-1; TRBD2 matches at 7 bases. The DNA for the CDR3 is TGCGCCAGCAGCCAAGATCTTCTTAGGGCGGGAGCCTACGATGAGCAGTTCTTC. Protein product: CASSQDLLRAGAYDEQFF.